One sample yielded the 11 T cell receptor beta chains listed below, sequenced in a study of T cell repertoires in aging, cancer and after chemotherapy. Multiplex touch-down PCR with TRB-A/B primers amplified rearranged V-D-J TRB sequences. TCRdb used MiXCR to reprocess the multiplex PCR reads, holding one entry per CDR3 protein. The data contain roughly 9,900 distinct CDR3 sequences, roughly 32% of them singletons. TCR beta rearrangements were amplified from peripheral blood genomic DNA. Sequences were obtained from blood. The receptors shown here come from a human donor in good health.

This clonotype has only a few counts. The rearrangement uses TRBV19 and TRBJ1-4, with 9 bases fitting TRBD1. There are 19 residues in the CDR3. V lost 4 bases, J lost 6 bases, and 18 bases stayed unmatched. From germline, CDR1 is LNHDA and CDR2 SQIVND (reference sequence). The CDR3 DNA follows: TGTGCCAGTAGTAGGAGACCGGGACAGGGCGCTGTTCGTGATGAAAAACTGTTTTTT. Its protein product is CASSRRPGQGAVRDEKLFF.

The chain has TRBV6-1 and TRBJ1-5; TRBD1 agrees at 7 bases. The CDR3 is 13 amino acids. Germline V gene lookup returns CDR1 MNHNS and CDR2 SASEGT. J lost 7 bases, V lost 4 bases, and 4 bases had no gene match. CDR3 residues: CASSGQGEQPQHF. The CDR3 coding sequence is TGTGCCAGCAGTGGACAGGGTGAACAGCCCCAGCATTTT.

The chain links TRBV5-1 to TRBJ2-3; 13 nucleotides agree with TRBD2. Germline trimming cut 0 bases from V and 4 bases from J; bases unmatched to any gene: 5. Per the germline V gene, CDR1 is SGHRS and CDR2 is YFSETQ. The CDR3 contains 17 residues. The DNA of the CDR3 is TGCGCCAGCAGCTTGGGGACTAGCGGGAGTGGGGCAGATACGCAGTATTTT. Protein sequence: CASSLGTSGSGADTQYF.

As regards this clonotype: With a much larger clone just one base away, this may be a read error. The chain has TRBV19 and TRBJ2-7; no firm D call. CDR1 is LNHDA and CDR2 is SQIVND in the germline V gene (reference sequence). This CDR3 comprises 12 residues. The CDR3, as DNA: TGTGCCAGTAGTATAGTTCCCTACGTGCAGTACTTC. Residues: CASSIVPYVQYF.

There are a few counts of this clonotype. This CDR3 is CASHRGDSYGYTF. CDR3 nucleotide sequence: TGTGCCAGCCATAGAGGGGATTCCTATGGCTACACCTTC. V gene TRBV6-1 combines with J gene TRBJ1-2, with D perhaps TRBD1 (5 bases). Looked up from germline, CDR1 is MNHNS and CDR2 is SASEGT. This CDR3 contains 13 residues. The V and J ends lost 8 bases and 4 bases respectively, with 14 bases between them.

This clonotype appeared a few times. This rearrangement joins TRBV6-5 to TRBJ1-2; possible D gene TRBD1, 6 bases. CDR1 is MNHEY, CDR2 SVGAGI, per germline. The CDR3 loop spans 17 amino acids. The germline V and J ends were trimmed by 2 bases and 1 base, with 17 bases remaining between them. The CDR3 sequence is CASSYPTGIGRNYGYTF. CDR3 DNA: TGTGCCAGCAGTTACCCAACAGGGATTGGGCGTAACTATGGCTACACCTTC.

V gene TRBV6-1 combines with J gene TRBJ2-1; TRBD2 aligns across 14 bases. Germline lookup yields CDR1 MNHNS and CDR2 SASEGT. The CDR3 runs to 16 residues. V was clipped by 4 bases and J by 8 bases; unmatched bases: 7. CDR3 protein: CASSGLAGGSGDEQFF. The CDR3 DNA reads TGTGCCAGCAGTGGACTAGCGGGAGGGTCAGGTGATGAGCAGTTCTTC.

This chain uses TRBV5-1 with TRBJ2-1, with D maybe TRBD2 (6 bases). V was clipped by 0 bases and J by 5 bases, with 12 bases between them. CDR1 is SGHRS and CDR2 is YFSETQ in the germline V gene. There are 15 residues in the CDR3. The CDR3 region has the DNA TGCGCCAGCAGCTTGGCCAGCGGGTCTAACAATGAGCAGTTCTTC. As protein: CASSLASGSNNEQFF.

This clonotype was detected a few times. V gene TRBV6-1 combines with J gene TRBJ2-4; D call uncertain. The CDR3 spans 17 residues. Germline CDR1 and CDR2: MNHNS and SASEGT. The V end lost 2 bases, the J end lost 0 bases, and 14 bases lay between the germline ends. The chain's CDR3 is CASSETGQRLAKNIQYF. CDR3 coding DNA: TGTGCCAGCAGTGAAACCGGGCAGAGGTTAGCCAAAAACATTCAGTACTTC.

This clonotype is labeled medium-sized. The CDR3 DNA is TGTGCCAGTAGTACACCCGGGACAGGGGGCAAGAAGACAGATACGCAGTATTTT. This sequence encodes CASSTPGTGGKKTDTQYF. This sequence joins TRBV19 and TRBJ2-3; TRBD1 matches at 12 bases. Germline V CDR1 and CDR2: LNHDA, SQIVND (reference sequence). The CDR3 is 18 amino acids. The V and J ends lost 4 bases and 3 bases, in that order; junction bases with no gene match: 11.

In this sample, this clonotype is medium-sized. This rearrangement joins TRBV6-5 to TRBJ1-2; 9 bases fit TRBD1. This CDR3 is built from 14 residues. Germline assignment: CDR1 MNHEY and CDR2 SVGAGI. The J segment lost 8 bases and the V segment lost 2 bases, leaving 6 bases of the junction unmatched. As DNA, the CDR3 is TGTGCCAGCAGTTACGTACAGGGGGCAAGCGGCTACACCTTC. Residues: CASSYVQGASGYTF.